Listed here are 21 T cell receptor beta chains from one sample, sequenced in a study of identical twins. MiXCR, applied by TCRdb to the 5' RACE reads, yields one record per CDR3 protein. This sample has about 730,000 distinct CDR3 sequences, with around 21% found just once. A further study also used this sample, focusing on T cells expressing NK-cell markers.

Material: PBMCs. The receptors derive from a woman younger than 35 in good health.

The chain combines TRBV29-1 with TRBJ2-2, with D perhaps TRBD2 (5 bases). V lost 7 bases and J lost 8, with 17 bases in between. The CDR3 is 13 residues long. From germline, CDR1 is SQVTM and CDR2 ANQGSEA. The CDR3 region has the DNA TGCAGCGCCGAAGGGAGATTTCGAGGGGAGCTGTTTTTT. Protein product: CSAEGRFRGELFF.

The chain recombines TRBV7-2 with TRBJ2-5; maybe TRBD2 (6 bases). From germline, CDR1 is SGHTA and CDR2 FQGNSA. CDR3 length equals 14 residues. V was pared by 5 bases and J by 4 bases, with 14 bases between. The CDR3 nucleotides are TGTGCCAGCAGCCCCCCCGGACTAAGAGAGACCCAGTACTTC. Amino acid sequence: CASSPPGLRETQYF.

This clonotype was counted only a few times. V is TRBV2 and J is TRBJ1-1; maybe TRBD1 (5 bases). Trimming shortened V by 7 bases and J by 1 base, and 10 bases separated the two germline ends. Per germline, CDR1 SNHLY and CDR2 FYNNEI. The CDR3 consists of 13 residues. In nucleotides, the CDR3 is TGTGCCAGCATAGGGACGGGGAACACTGAAGCTTTCTTT. It codes for CASIGTGNTEAFF.

V gene TRBV7-7 combines with J gene TRBJ2-3, with D perhaps matching TRBD1 (6 bases). The V end was cut by 4 bases, the J end by 2 bases, with 13 bases between. The CDR3 extends over 15 amino acids. Per the germline V gene, CDR1 is SSHAT and CDR2 is FNYEAQ (reference sequence). CDR3 loop: CASSSGVRVTDTQYF. CDR3 coding DNA: TGTGCCAGCAGCTCAGGGGTGCGGGTCACAGATACGCAGTATTTT.

The chain uses TRBV6-5 and TRBJ2-7; TRBD1 matches 8 bases. Germline-derived CDR1 and CDR2 are MNHEY and SVGAGI. V trimming: 2 bases; J trimming: 3 bases; junction bases outside the gene matches: 12. CDR3 length: 17 amino acids. CDR3 in DNA: TGTGCCAGCAGTTACACCATCGGGACAGGAGAAGGCTACGAGCAGTACTTC. Protein: CASSYTIGTGEGYEQYF.

This clonotype was observed at least ten times. This chain links TRBV7-2 with TRBJ2-7, with D unclear. The V and J ends lost 3 bases and 7 bases respectively, with 16 bases between them. This CDR3 contains 14 residues. CDR1 is SGHTA and CDR2 is FQGNSA in the germline V gene. CDR3 loop: CASSFGPRLGEQYF. CDR3 coding DNA: TGTGCCAGCAGCTTTGGACCCAGGCTCGGGGAGCAGTACTTC.

This clonotype came up a few times. This chain links TRBV12-3 or TRBV12-4 with TRBJ2-2; a possible D gene is TRBD2 (6 bases). This CDR3 spans 14 amino acids. Trimming took 5 bases from V and 7 from J, leaving 14 bases between them. The CDR3 here is CASSLLGGFGELFF. The CDR3 DNA is TGTGCCAGCAGTCTCCTTGGGGGGTTCGGGGAGCTGTTTTTT.

The chain has TRBV3-1 and TRBJ2-7; D may be TRBD1 (5 bases). The length of the CDR3 is 14 residues. From germline, CDR1 is LGHDT and CDR2 YNNKEL (reference sequence). Trimming took off 4 bases at V and 0 bases at J, with 10 bases between the two ends. CDR3 sequence reads: CASSRRTLSYEQYF. CDR3 DNA sequence: TGTGCCAGCAGCCGAAGGACACTCTCCTACGAGCAGTACTTC.

This clonotype was counted between two and nine times. The CDR3 bases are TGTGCCGTAACCGGGACTCTGGTTAGCAATGAGCAGTTCTTC. Translating gives CAVTGTLVSNEQFF. This rearrangement joins TRBV10-3 to TRBJ2-1, with a tentative D call TRBD2 (6 bases). Trimming left V 11 bases short and J 6 bases short, with 20 bases between. The CDR3 length is 14 residues. In germline, CDR1 is ENHRY, CDR2 SYGVKD.

The CDR3 sequence: CASSWDREFGTIYF. The DNA of the CDR3 is TGTGCCAGCAGTTGGGACAGGGAATTTGGCACCATATATTTT. This chain connects TRBV27 to TRBJ1-3; 9 positions agree with TRBD1. V shed 4 bases, J shed 9 bases, and the junction held 7 bases outside the gene matches. The CDR3 is made up of 14 amino acids. Per germline, CDR1 MNHEY and CDR2 SMNVEV (reference sequence).

Notes on this clonotype: This could be a read error, since a much larger clone is one nucleotide away. This chain links TRBV5-6 with TRBJ2-5; D may match TRBD1 or TRBD2 (5 bases each). The germline gives CDR1 SGHDT, CDR2 YYEEEE. This CDR3 is built from 13 residues. The V end was cut by 8 bases, the J end by 4 bases, with 15 bases between. In DNA form, the CDR3 reads TGTGCCAGGGGGGACGGCGGGCGAGAGACCCAGTACTTC. The encoded protein is CARGDGGRETQYF.

This chain joins TRBV7-6 and TRBJ1-6; the match to TRBD1 covers 7 bases. V trimming: 1 base; J trimming: 6 bases; junction bases outside the gene matches: 3. Germline CDR1 is SGHVS and CDR2 is FNYEAQ. The CDR3 runs to 15 residues. The CDR3 is CASSLVPGGNSPLHF. The CDR3 DNA follows: TGTGCCAGCAGCTTAGTTCCAGGGGGTAATTCACCCCTCCACTTT.

This chain links TRBV20-1 with TRBJ2-3; 8 bases map to TRBD2. V dropped 5 bases and J dropped 0; count of bases not matched to a gene: 4. CDR1 and CDR2 (germline): DFQATT, SNEGSKA (reference sequence). The CDR3 spans 14 residues. The CDR3 region has the DNA TGCAGTGCTCAGACTAGCGCAAGCACAGATACGCAGTATTTT. This translates into CSAQTSASTDTQYF.

The rearrangement uses TRBV7-9 and TRBJ1-1; 8 nucleotides match TRBD1. V was clipped by 3 bases and J by 5 bases; unmatched bases: 5. The CDR3 covers 14 residues. Germline assignment: CDR1 SEHNR and CDR2 FQNEAQ (reference sequence). CDR3 in DNA: TGTGCCAGCAGCTTCGCGACAGGGGTAACTGAAGCTTTCTTT. Its protein is CASSFATGVTEAFF.

The chain uses TRBV7-2 and TRBJ2-2, with 8 bases aligning to TRBD2. CDR3 length: 13 amino acids. CDR1 is SGHTA, CDR2 FQGNSA, per germline. J was trimmed by 6 bases and V by 5 bases; bases with no gene match: 2. CDR3 nucleotide sequence: TGTGCCAGCAGCCGGGGGGGAGCCGGGGAGCTGTTTTTT. This sequence encodes CASSRGGAGELFF.

Ten or more counts support this clonotype. The chain carries TRBV5-1 and TRBJ1-1; D remains unclear. Between the trimmed V and J ends, which lost 5 bases and 5 bases, there was a span of 13 bases. Germline values: CDR1 SGHRS, CDR2 YFSETQ. The CDR3 has 13 amino acids. CDR3: CASSYDKWTEAFF. The DNA for the CDR3 is TGCGCCAGCAGTTACGACAAATGGACTGAAGCTTTCTTT.

This clonotype turned up a few times. The CDR3 DNA sequence: TGTGCCAGCAGCGTAGAAACTACGTTGAACTATGGCTACACCTTC. Its protein product is CASSVETTLNYGYTF. The chain joins TRBV9 to TRBJ1-2; D uncertain. Trimming took off 0 bases at V and 2 bases at J, with 11 bases between the two ends. Per the germline V gene, CDR1 is SGDLS and CDR2 is YYNGEE. CDR3 length: 15 residues.

This chain uses TRBV20-1 with TRBJ2-1, with 8 bases lining up with TRBD2. CDR3 length: 16 amino acids. Trimming took 0 bases from V and 8 from J; bases not matched to a gene: 12. CDR1 is DFQATT and CDR2 is SNEGSKA in the germline V gene (reference sequence). Written as DNA, the CDR3 is TGCAGTGCTAGAGATCGGACCGGGAGGGCCGTATATGAGCAGTTCTTC. Translated, it gives CSARDRTGRAVYEQFF.

This clonotype was counted a few times. This sequence joins TRBV7-2 and TRBJ2-7, with TRBD1 identical over 7 bases. This CDR3 is built from 14 residues. V dropped 6 bases and J dropped 5; count of bases not matched to a gene: 10. Germline CDR1 and CDR2: SGHTA and FQGNSA. Here the CDR3 DNA reads TGTGCCAGCAGGCGATGGGACAGCTTCGACGAGCAGTACTTC. Encoded protein: CASRRWDSFDEQYF.

There are a few counts of this clonotype. V gene TRBV6-1 combines with J gene TRBJ2-7, with D possibly being TRBD2 (6 bases). The length of the CDR3 is 14 residues. The germline CDR1 and CDR2 sequences are MNHNS and SASEGT. The V end lost 6 bases, the J end lost 8 bases, and 20 bases lay between the germline ends. CDR3 residues: CASRRRLVIMKQYF. DNA for the CDR3: TGTGCCAGCAGGCGGCGACTAGTAATTATGAAGCAGTACTTC.

V is TRBV7-2 and J is TRBJ1-5; TRBD1 aligns across 11 bases. Germline CDR1 SGHTA, CDR2 FQGNSA. J was trimmed by 9 bases and V by 5 bases; bases with no gene match: 9. This CDR3 comprises 15 residues. CDR3: CASSKLGQGVTPQHF. As DNA, the CDR3 is TGTGCCAGCAGCAAACTGGGACAGGGGGTTACGCCCCAGCATTTT.